The 22 T cell receptor beta chains presented below share a single source sample, sequenced in a study of blood T cell repertoires in COVID-19. Profiling relied on immunoSEQ multiplex PCR, and the TCRdb table lists in-frame clones only, not all of them. The sample consists of some 220,000 clones, 70% to 90% of them appearing once. The sample comprised PBMCs or T cells enriched from blood (not recorded which). These TCRs come from a woman between 45 and 65 years old in a cohort exposed to, infected with or recovered from COVID-19 (not recorded which).

The chain employs TRBV4-2 and TRBJ1-4; D uncertain. Germline V gene lookup returns CDR1 LGHNA and CDR2 YNFKEQ. The V and J ends lost 0 bases and 8 bases respectively, with 16 bases between them. The CDR3 has 16 amino acids. CDR3 in amino acids: CASSQDFSRREEKLFF. CDR3 nucleotides: TGTGCCAGCAGCCAAGATTTTTCACGTAGAGAAGAAAAACTGTTTTTT.

The chain combines TRBV27 with TRBJ1-5; 7 nucleotides match TRBD1. The germline gives CDR1 MNHEY, CDR2 SMNVEV (reference sequence). Trimming at V came to 6 bases and at J to 0 bases, leaving 5 bases not matched to a gene. The CDR3 consists of 15 residues. The chain's CDR3 is CASRTQGYSNQPQHF. The CDR3, as DNA: TGTGCCAGCAGGACACAGGGGTATAGCAATCAGCCCCAGCATTTT.

The rearrangement uses TRBV2 and TRBJ1-2; 9 positions match TRBD1. The CDR3 is 15 residues long. V dropped 6 bases and J dropped 2; count of bases not matched to a gene: 7. Germline CDR1 and CDR2: SNHLY and FYNNEI. The CDR3 loop is CASSAAQGANYGYTF. CDR3 DNA: TGTGCCAGCAGCGCGGCACAGGGGGCCAACTATGGCTACACCTTC.

V gene TRBV30 combines with J gene TRBJ2-1; D ambiguous. This CDR3 is built from 12 residues. The V and J ends lost 4 bases and 5 bases respectively, with 9 bases between them. Germline V lookup: CDR1 GTSNPN, CDR2 SVGIG (reference sequence). The CDR3 reads CAWTGKNNEQFF. DNA of the CDR3: TGTGCCTGGACAGGAAAAAACAATGAGCAGTTCTTC. Together with reference TRBV30 and TRBJ2-1, the CDR3 gives the full variable domain: SQTIHQWPATLVQPVGSPLSLECTVEGTSNPNLYWYRQAAGRGLQLLFYSVGIGQISSEVPQNLSASRPQDRQFILSSKKLLLSDSGFYLCAWTGKNNEQFFGPGTRLTVL.

In regard to this clone: Germline is not matched at one junction end, which may reflect a read error. CDR3 sequence reads: CASSFGWPGQGAPSF. CDR3 nucleotide sequence: TGTGCCAGCAGCTTTGGGTGGCCGGGACAGGGGGCTCCCTCCTTC. The rearrangement uses TRBV7-2 and TRBJ1-2, with 12 positions matching TRBD1. CDR3 length: 15 residues. The germline V gene has CDR1 SGHTA and CDR2 FQGNSA.

The V call is TRBV18, the J call TRBJ2-4, with a possible D match to TRBD2 (6 bases). Germline V gene lookup returns CDR1 KGHSH and CDR2 LQKENI. There are 16 residues in the CDR3. Trimming removed 0 bases at V and 4 bases at J, with 13 bases between. CDR3 sequence reads: CASSPPSGRTKNIQYF. The CDR3 region has the DNA TGTGCCAGCTCACCACCGTCGGGGAGGACTAAAAACATTCAGTACTTC.

The rearrangement joins TRBV10-3 to TRBJ2-3, with 8 bases fitting TRBD2. J was trimmed by 0 bases and V by 0 bases; bases with no gene match: 8. Looked up from germline, CDR1 is ENHRY and CDR2 is SYGVKD. The CDR3 has 18 residues. The CDR3 sequence is CAISESRGTRGSTDTQYF. For the CDR3, the DNA is TGTGCCATCAGTGAGTCGAGGGGGACTAGAGGGAGCACAGATACGCAGTATTTT.

This chain joins TRBV7-8 and TRBJ1-5; 7 nucleotides align to TRBD1. There are 15 residues in the CDR3. J was trimmed by 5 bases and V by 5 bases; bases with no gene match: 9. CDR1 and CDR2 from the germline V gene are SGHVS and FQNEAQ. The CDR3 here is CASSRDRVGHQPQHF. CDR3 DNA: TGTGCCAGCAGCCGAGACAGGGTAGGGCATCAGCCCCAGCATTTT.

This chain uses TRBV18 with TRBJ1-1, with D tentatively TRBD1 (5 bases). Germline lookup yields CDR1 KGHSH and CDR2 LQKENI. V was clipped by 2 bases and J by 3 bases, with 10 bases between them. The CDR3 has 14 amino acids. The CDR3 loop is CASSPSGFDTEAFF. The CDR3 coding sequence is TGTGCCAGCTCACCATCAGGGTTCGACACTGAAGCTTTCTTT.

The chain has TRBV11-2 and TRBJ1-2, with D tentatively TRBD1 (6 bases). Trimming took 1 base from V and 2 from J, leaving 11 bases between them. This CDR3 has 15 amino acids. Per germline, CDR1 SGHAT and CDR2 FQNNGV. The CDR3 DNA sequence: TGTGCCAGCAGCTTAGTGGCAGGGGCGAACTATGGCTACACCTTC. This translates into CASSLVAGANYGYTF.

The chain couples TRBV28 to TRBJ1-5, with D maybe TRBD1 (5 bases). This CDR3 is built from 14 residues. The germline V gene has CDR1 MDHEN and CDR2 SYDVKM. Deletions cut 0 bases from V and 5 bases from J, with 8 bases between. The CDR3 DNA sequence: TGTGCCAGCAGTTTATGGGAGGGGTATCAGCCCCAGCATTTT. This codes for CASSLWEGYQPQHF.

This chain links TRBV25-1 with TRBJ1-2; D is perhaps TRBD1 (5 bases). There are 13 residues in the CDR3. V shed 8 bases and J shed 5 bases, with 15 bases lying between them. Germline CDR1 reads MGHDK; CDR2 reads SYGVNS. In DNA form, the CDR3 reads TGTGCCAGCGGCCGAGCGGGGGAGTATGGCTACACCTTC. Translation: CASGRAGEYGYTF.

As to this clone: Additional DNA sequences in this sample encode the identical CDR3. The chain joins TRBV5-1 to TRBJ1-6; no definite D call. CDR1 and CDR2 from the germline V gene are SGHRS and YFSETQ. The CDR3 runs to 14 residues. V was trimmed by 0 bases and J by 5 bases, leaving 6 bases between them. The CDR3 protein is CASSLGQDNSPLHF. CDR3 nucleotide sequence: TGCGCCAGCAGCTTGGGTCAGGATAATTCACCCCTCCACTTT.

V is TRBV28 and J is TRBJ1-1; 12 positions agree with TRBD1. The V gene end was trimmed by 7 bases and the J gene end by 5 bases; junction bases not matched to a gene: 8. Germline V gene sequence: CDR1 MDHEN, CDR2 SYDVKM. This CDR3 is built from 15 residues. CDR3 in DNA: TGTGCCAGCATCTCGGGACAGGGGGCGAGGACTGAAGCTTTCTTT. This sequence encodes CASISGQGARTEAFF.

The chain carries TRBV7-2 and TRBJ1-5, with D possibly TRBD1 on 5 matching bases. Between the trimmed V and J ends, which lost 2 bases and 6 bases, there was a span of 11 bases. Germline V CDR1 and CDR2: SGHTA, FQGNSA. This CDR3 spans 14 amino acids. CDR3 sequence (DNA): TGTGCCAGCAGCTTACAGGTGCAGGGTCAGCCCCAGCATTTT. This sequence encodes CASSLQVQGQPQHF.

In DNA, the CDR3 is TGTGCCAGCAGTTACTCGGAAACTAATCGATCACCCCTCCACTTT. The encoded protein is CASSYSETNRSPLHF. The chain uses TRBV6-5 and TRBJ1-6; D ambiguous. CDR1 MNHEY and CDR2 SVGAGI come from the germline V gene. Trimming removed 0 bases at V and 10 bases at J, with 13 bases between. The CDR3 spans 15 residues.

The rearrangement links TRBV7-6 to TRBJ2-1; TRBD2 aligns across 8 bases. The CDR3 is 17 amino acids. V lost 0 bases and J lost 4; bases outside the gene matches: 8. Germline assignment: CDR1 SGHVS and CDR2 FNYEAQ. The DNA of the CDR3 is TGTGCCAGCAGCTTAGCGTCTAGCGGGTATACATACAATGAGCAGTTCTTC. As protein: CASSLASSGYTYNEQFF. Drawing the rest from reference TRBV7-6 and TRBJ2-1, the complete variable domain is GAGVSQSPRYKVTKRGQDVALRCDPISGHVSLYWYRQALGQGPEFLTYFNYEAQQDKSGLPNDRFSAERPEGSISTLTIQRTEQRDSAMYRCASSLASSGYTYNEQFFGPGTRLTVL.

In this sample, this clone turned up a few times. J is TRBJ1-2 and V is TRBV29-1; perhaps TRBD1 as D (5 bases). The CDR3 is 12 amino acids. The V gene's germline CDR1 is SQVTM and CDR2 ANQGSEA. V shed 3 bases and J shed 8 bases, with 13 bases lying between them. CDR3 residues: CSVEHRLGGYTF. Here the CDR3 DNA reads TGCAGCGTTGAGCACAGGTTGGGCGGCTACACCTTC. The full variable domain, with the rest looked up from reference TRBV29-1 and TRBJ1-2, is SAVISQKPSRDICQRGTSLTIQCQVDSQVTMMFWYRQQPGQSLTLIATANQGSEATYESGFVIDKFPISRPNLTFSTLTVSNMSPEDSSIYLCSVEHRLGGYTFGSGTRLTVV.

V usage is TRBV5-4 and J usage is TRBJ2-6; the D gene is possibly TRBD2 (5 bases). The CDR3 is 18 residues long. Between the trimmed V and J ends, which lost 4 bases and 0 bases, there was a span of 17 bases. The V gene's germline CDR1 is SGHNT and CDR2 YYREEE (reference sequence). This chain's CDR3 is CASSPEDGPYSGANVLTF. In DNA, the CDR3 is TGTGCCAGCAGCCCGGAGGACGGTCCGTACTCTGGGGCCAACGTCCTGACTTTC.

The chain has TRBV9 and TRBJ1-3; 8 bases match TRBD1. Germline V gene sequence: CDR1 SGDLS, CDR2 YYNGEE. The V and J ends lost 4 bases and 4 bases, in that order; junction bases with no gene match: 7. This CDR3 comprises 15 residues. CDR3 bases: TGTGCCAGCAGCCCCCGGACAGGGATAGGAAACACCATATATTTT. Translated: CASSPRTGIGNTIYF.

The V call is TRBV12-3 or TRBV12-4, the J call TRBJ2-5; 8 bases are a match to TRBD2. Trimming at V came to 7 bases and at J to 5 bases, leaving 6 bases not matched to a gene. This CDR3 is 13 amino acids long. The DNA of the CDR3 is TGTGCCAGCACCCGGACGGGGGGGGAGACCCAGTACTTC. Translation: CASTRTGGETQYF.

V usage is TRBV10-3 and J usage is TRBJ1-6, with 9 bases that match TRBD1. The V and J ends lost 6 bases and 5 bases, in that order; junction bases with no gene match: 14. Per germline, CDR1 ENHRY and CDR2 SYGVKD. This CDR3 region has 18 residues. The DNA for the CDR3 is TGTGCCATCAGGCCGGGACAGGGAATGGGGGACGATAATTCACCCCTCCACTTT. It translates to CAIRPGQGMGDDNSPLHF.